The 23 T cell receptor beta chains presented below share a single source sample, sequenced in a study of regulatory T cells in long-lasting Graves disease. Arm-PCR of CDR3 regions with iRepertoire HTBI primers generated TCR beta libraries. TCRdb used MiXCR to reprocess the multiplex PCR reads, holding one entry per CDR3 protein. The sample holds approximately 400,000 distinct CDR3 sequences, 15% seen once. Sample time point: newly diagnosed GD, antithyroid drugs for less than 3 months. PBMC-derived RNA was used for the TCR library. These data were also filed under a second study, of T cells in Graves' hyperthyroidism and ophthalmopathy.

Sample: peripheral blood mononuclear cells (PBMCs), taken at new diagnosis, from a patient treated with antithyroid drugs. These receptors originate from a woman in her thirties with Graves disease.

This chain uses TRBV19 with TRBJ2-1; 9 bases are a match to TRBD2. The CDR3 has 16 residues. In germline, CDR1 is LNHDA, CDR2 SQIVND (reference sequence). V lost 3 bases and J lost 3; bases outside the gene matches: 6. CDR3 protein: CASSIGSGSYYNEQFF. The CDR3 DNA follows: TGTGCCAGTAGTATCGGTAGCGGGAGTTACTACAATGAGCAGTTCTTC.

This clonotype was counted only a few times. The chain uses TRBV27 and TRBJ2-7; D not certain. Deletions cut 0 bases from V and 3 bases from J, with 12 bases between. Germline assignment: CDR1 MNHEY and CDR2 SMNVEV (reference sequence). The CDR3 runs to 15 residues. The CDR3 coding sequence is TGTGCCAGCAGTTTATCGAGGATTAGTAGCTACGAGCAGTACTTC. This codes for CASSLSRISSYEQYF.

This clonotype was observed at least ten times. The chain has TRBV30 and TRBJ1-4; D is uncertain. Per germline, CDR1 GTSNPN and CDR2 SVGIG (reference sequence). CDR3 length: 15 amino acids. Between the trimmed V and J ends, which lost 0 bases and 6 bases, there was a span of 14 bases. The chain's CDR3 is CAWSVSGRPDEKLFF. The CDR3 DNA follows: TGTGCCTGGAGTGTAAGTGGGCGCCCGGATGAAAAACTGTTTTTT.

Ten or more counts support this clonotype. The chain couples TRBV2 to TRBJ2-2, with 9 bases that match TRBD1. Germline CDR1 is SNHLY and CDR2 is FYNNEI. There are 15 residues in the CDR3. The junction had 1 base not matched to a gene; V was cut back by 4 bases and J by 1 base. The CDR3, as DNA: TGTGCCAGCAGTGGGACAGGGGTGAACACCGGGGAGCTGTTTTTT. Translated, it gives CASSGTGVNTGELFF.

This clonotype has ten or more counts. The genes are TRBV3-1 and TRBJ2-6, with D unresolved. Germline CDR1 LGHDT, CDR2 YNNKEL (reference sequence). The CDR3 is 16 residues long. Trimming removed 1 base at V and 0 bases at J, with 7 bases between. The CDR3 loop reads CASSQGVSSGANVLTF. In DNA form, the CDR3 reads TGTGCCAGCAGCCAAGGAGTGTCCTCTGGGGCCAACGTCCTGACTTTC.

This clonotype has just one count. This chain uses TRBV18 with TRBJ1-2; D may be TRBD1 (5 bases). Trimming left V 2 bases short and J 3 bases short, with 13 bases between. Per germline, CDR1 KGHSH and CDR2 LQKENI. This CDR3 comprises 15 residues. DNA of the CDR3: TGTGCCAGCTCACCAACTACGGTCAGGGACTATGGCTACACCTTC. Its translation is CASSPTTVRDYGYTF.

This clonotype was detected only a few times. This chain connects TRBV28 to TRBJ2-7; the match to TRBD2 covers 10 bases. Germline lookup yields CDR1 MDHEN and CDR2 SYDVKM. CDR3 length equals 14 residues. Losses at the gene ends were 3 bases for V and 6 bases for J; bases not matched to a gene: 5. CDR3 DNA: TGTGCCAGCAGTTTCCAGCGGGAGGGCCGCGAGCAGTACTTC. This codes for CASSFQREGREQYF.

About this clonotype itself: A much larger clone lies one base from this, so it may be a read error. The rearrangement joins TRBV5-1 to TRBJ2-1, with 7 nucleotides matching TRBD1. The CDR3 loop spans 15 amino acids. Looked up from germline, CDR1 is SGHRS and CDR2 is YFSETQ. Losses at the gene ends were 3 bases for V and 0 bases for J; bases not matched to a gene: 3. This CDR3 reads CASSSTGSSYNEQFF. Written as DNA, the CDR3 is TGCGCCAGCAGCTCGACAGGGAGCTCCTACAATGAGCAGTTCTTC.

Of note for this clonotype: An end of the junction differs from the germline gene, which may be a read error. The J gene is TRBJ2-3, the V gene TRBV4-1; 8 positions agree with TRBD2. The CDR3 extends over 15 amino acids. Germline CDR1 and CDR2: MGHRA and YSYEKL. The DNA of the CDR3 is TGTGCCAGCAGCCAAGCAGCGGGAGTAGGGGATACGCAGTATTTT. As protein: CASSQAAGVGDTQYF.

This clonotype appeared many times. The chain recombines TRBV20-1 with TRBJ2-7; D is uncertain. CDR3 length equals 15 residues. Trimming took off 6 bases at V and 0 bases at J, with 18 bases between the two ends. The germline V gene encodes CDR1 DFQATT and CDR2 SNEGSKA (reference sequence). In DNA, the CDR3 is TGCAGTGCCGGGCACAGTCATGTGAGCTCCTACGAGCAGTACTTC. It translates to CSAGHSHVSSYEQYF.

This clonotype occurred many times. The CDR3 here is CASSSMLAGGPFGEQYF. The CDR3 DNA reads TGTGCCAGCAGCTCCATGCTAGCGGGAGGGCCCTTCGGCGAGCAGTACTTC. The rearrangement uses TRBV5-6 and TRBJ2-7; 12 nucleotides align to TRBD2. V gave up 3 bases and J gave up 6 bases; unmatched junction bases: 13. Germline CDR1 and CDR2: SGHDT and YYEEEE. The CDR3 is 17 residues long.

CDR3 coding DNA: TGCGCCAGCAGCCCGGACAGTGTTTACTATGGCTACACCTTC. As protein: CASSPDSVYYGYTF. The V call is TRBV5-1, the J call TRBJ1-2, with TRBD1 as a possible D gene (6 bases). CDR1 SGHRS and CDR2 YFSETQ come from the germline V gene. Deletions cut 4 bases from V and 3 bases from J, with 13 bases between. This CDR3 has 14 amino acids.

This clonotype was found many times. The chain recombines TRBV12-3 or TRBV12-4 with TRBJ1-5; 10 positions match TRBD1. This CDR3 has 12 residues. V shed 5 bases, J shed 14 bases, and the junction held 6 bases outside the gene matches. CDR3 in DNA: TGTGCCAGCAGTGCGGGACAGGGGCAAGAGCATTTT. Amino acids: CASSAGQGQEHF.

This clonotype has a handful of counts. The chain employs TRBV2 and TRBJ1-5, with TRBD1 matching over 10 bases. The V segment lost 7 bases and the J segment 7 bases; nucleotides outside the gene matches: 7. The germline V gene encodes CDR1 SNHLY and CDR2 FYNNEI. The CDR3 has 14 residues. Here the CDR3 DNA reads TGTGCCAGCAACCGGGACAGGGGACCACAGCCCCAGCATTTT. This sequence encodes CASNRDRGPQPQHF.

Many counts were recorded for this clonotype. V gene TRBV20-1 combines with J gene TRBJ2-1, with 10 bases matching TRBD2. Germline V gene sequence: CDR1 DFQATT, CDR2 SNEGSKA (reference sequence). V shed 6 bases and J 3 bases; nucleotides not matched to a gene: 8. The CDR3 is made up of 15 amino acids. For the CDR3, the DNA is TGCAGTGCAGCCGCTAGCGGGAGAAGCTACAATGAGCAGTTCTTC. Its protein is CSAAASGRSYNEQFF.

This clonotype was seen at least ten times. V usage is TRBV19 and J usage is TRBJ2-7, with 12 bases fitting TRBD2. The V gene's germline CDR1 is LNHDA and CDR2 SQIVND (reference sequence). V trimming: 3 bases; J trimming: 4 bases; junction bases outside the gene matches: 4. CDR3 size: 15 residues. The DNA for the CDR3 is TGTGCCAGTAGTATCTACCTAGCGGGAGGGTACGAGCAGTACTTC. It is translated as CASSIYLAGGYEQYF.

This clonotype came up many times. This chain joins TRBV6-1 and TRBJ2-7; no definite D call. This CDR3 region has 11 residues. Germline V gene data show CDR1 as MNHNS and CDR2 as SASEGT. V was trimmed by 7 bases and J by 2 bases, leaving 6 bases between them. The CDR3 here is CASTFTYEQYF. CDR3 DNA sequence: TGTGCCAGCACCTTCACCTACGAGCAGTACTTC.

This clonotype was counted only a few times. This chain links TRBV7-2 with TRBJ2-7, with TRBD2 matching 15 bases. This CDR3 contains 17 residues. From germline, CDR1 is SGHTA and CDR2 FQGNSA. V lost 4 bases to trimming and J lost 6 bases; unmatched junction nucleotides: 10. CDR3: CASSSPRTSGRVAEQYF. The CDR3 DNA follows: TGTGCCAGCAGCTCCCCTCGGACTAGCGGGAGGGTTGCCGAGCAGTACTTC.

This clonotype was observed many times. V gene TRBV7-7 combines with J gene TRBJ2-1, with 11 bases lining up with TRBD2. After removal of 4 bases from V and 9 bases from J, the junction contained 2 bases not matched to a gene. In germline, CDR1 is SSHAT, CDR2 FNYEAQ (reference sequence). The CDR3 totals 13 residues. CDR3: CASSSLAGGEQFF. The CDR3 DNA reads as TGTGCCAGCAGCTCGCTAGCGGGAGGTGAGCAGTTCTTC.

The chain links TRBV14 to TRBJ2-3, with 8 bases aligning to TRBD2. The V gene's germline CDR1 is SGHDN and CDR2 FVKESK. V lost 4 bases and J lost 1; bases outside the gene matches: 4. The CDR3 length is 15 residues. CDR3 region: CASSRGLVGTDTQYF. In nucleotides, the CDR3 is TGTGCCAGCAGCCGGGGACTAGTCGGCACAGATACGCAGTATTTT.

This clonotype has a count of ten or more. V usage is TRBV27 and J usage is TRBJ2-2; perhaps TRBD2 as D (6 bases). CDR1 is MNHEY, CDR2 SMNVEV, per germline (reference sequence). The V end lost 2 bases, the J end lost 4 bases, and 11 bases lay between the germline ends. The CDR3 has 15 residues. The CDR3 protein is CASSLGLQATGELFF. CDR3 in DNA: TGTGCCAGCAGTTTAGGACTACAGGCCACCGGGGAGCTGTTTTTT.

The chain is built from TRBV6-1 and TRBJ2-3; TRBD2 matches at 10 bases. The germline CDR1 and CDR2 sequences are MNHNS and SASEGT. Unmatched junction bases numbered 5, after V lost 8 bases and J lost 6 bases. The CDR3 consists of 13 residues. The CDR3 bases are TGTGCCAGCCGAGCGGGAGGGGTGGATACGCAGTATTTT. Its translation is CASRAGGVDTQYF.

This clonotype was seen ten or more times. The gene calls are TRBV2 and TRBJ2-2; weak D call: TRBD2 (5 bases). Germline assignment: CDR1 SNHLY and CDR2 FYNNEI. CDR3 length equals 15 residues. V lost 3 bases, J lost 5 bases, and 13 bases lay in between. The CDR3 loop is CASSDGTGITGELFF. CDR3 coding DNA: TGTGCCAGCAGTGATGGTACGGGGATAACCGGGGAGCTGTTTTTT.